These 27 T cell receptor beta chains were sequenced from one sample in a study of shared clonotypes between healthy human individuals. The assay was immunoSEQ multiplex PCR, and TCRdb's table has in-frame clones only and misses some. This table has 1.5 million to 2.5 million clones, about 95% appearing once. CD45RO-negative, CCR7-selected cells formed the naive CD8 fraction, which excluded terminally differentiated effector memory CD45RA+ cells. Material: naive CD8+ T cells sorted from blood. The origin of the receptors is a man younger than 30 in good health.

The rearrangement uses TRBV29-1 and TRBJ1-3, with 7 nucleotides matching TRBD1. V shed 4 bases and J 4 bases; nucleotides not matched to a gene: 13. Germline loops: CDR1 SQVTM, CDR2 ANQGSEA. This CDR3 spans 16 amino acids. CDR3 in amino acids: CSVVGLQGNAGNTIYF. Here the CDR3 DNA reads TGCAGCGTTGTGGGTCTACAGGGGAACGCGGGAAACACCATATATTTT.

The gene calls are TRBV28 and TRBJ1-6; D gene ambiguous. Germline CDR1 reads MDHEN; CDR2 reads SYDVKM. This CDR3 contains 16 residues. The V and J ends lost 2 bases and 0 bases respectively, with 8 bases between them. DNA for the CDR3: TGTGCCAGCAGTTTACCCCAGAGCTCCTATAATTCACCCCTCCACTTT. The encoded protein is CASSLPQSSYNSPLHF. The whole variable domain, filled in from reference TRBV28 and TRBJ1-6, reads DVKVTQSSRYLVKRTGEKVFLECVQDMDHENMFWYRQDPGLGLRLIYFSYDVKMKEKGDIPEGYSVSREKKERFSLILESASTNQTSMYLCASSLPQSSYNSPLHFGNGTRLTVT.

The chain links TRBV9 to TRBJ2-1; no clear D. This CDR3 has 18 residues. Per the germline V gene, CDR1 is SGDLS and CDR2 is YYNGEE. The V end was cut by 0 bases, the J end by 0 bases, with 16 bases between. This chain's CDR3 is CASSVEGGLASSYNEQFF. The CDR3 coding sequence is TGTGCCAGCAGCGTAGAAGGCGGTCTCGCCAGCTCCTACAATGAGCAGTTCTTC.

The chain is built from TRBV4-1 and TRBJ2-5, with D tentatively TRBD1 (5 bases). Germline V lookup: CDR1 MGHRA, CDR2 YSYEKL. The CDR3 loop spans 14 amino acids. Trimming stripped 4 bases from V and 2 bases from J, with 11 bases between. The CDR3 loop is CASSRGRQQETQYF. The CDR3, as DNA: TGCGCCAGCAGCCGAGGAAGACAGCAAGAGACCCAGTACTTC.

The V gene is TRBV7-9, the J gene TRBJ1-1; TRBD1 agrees at 9 bases. Germline V lookup: CDR1 SEHNR, CDR2 FQNEAQ (reference sequence). This CDR3 comprises 16 residues. The V segment lost 4 bases and the J segment 5 bases; nucleotides outside the gene matches: 11. CDR3 sequence (DNA): TGTGCCAGCAGCTCCGGGACAGGGCTAGGAGGGACTGAAGCTTTCTTT. Amino acid sequence: CASSSGTGLGGTEAFF.

The V call is TRBV29-1, the J call TRBJ1-4; D perhaps matches TRBD1 (6 bases). CDR3 length equals 13 residues. The V gene's germline CDR1 is SQVTM and CDR2 ANQGSEA. V was trimmed by 4 bases and J by 6 bases, leaving 12 bases between them. This chain's CDR3 is CSVGAGVDEKLFF. The DNA of the CDR3 is TGCAGCGTTGGGGCAGGGGTTGATGAAAAACTGTTTTTT.

The V and J genes are TRBV5-1 and TRBJ2-3; D assignment may be TRBD1 or TRBD2 (5 bases each). With 4 bases removed from V and 5 bases from J, the gap between germline ends came to 20 bases. The CDR3 runs 16 residues. Germline V lookup: CDR1 SGHRS, CDR2 YFSETQ. CDR3 loop: CASSPTEGTLGDTQYF. CDR3 sequence (DNA): TGCGCCAGCAGCCCGACCGAGGGGACGCTCGGAGATACGCAGTATTTT. Full variable domain (rest looked up from reference TRBV5-1 and TRBJ2-3): KAGVTQTPRYLIKTRGQQVTLSCSPISGHRSVSWYQQTPGQGLQFLFEYFSETQRNKGNFPGRFSGRQFSNSRSEMNVSTLELGDSALYLCASSPTEGTLGDTQYFGPGTRLTVL.

This chain connects TRBV7-3 to TRBJ2-2, with D perhaps TRBD1 or TRBD2 (5 bases each). Germline V gene lookup returns CDR1 SGHTA and CDR2 FQGTGA. Trimming cost V 3 bases and J 6 bases, with 11 bases left between them. The CDR3 consists of 14 residues. The CDR3 reads CASSLGVTAGELFF. CDR3 nucleotide sequence: TGTGCCAGCAGCTTGGGGGTTACGGCCGGGGAGCTGTTTTTT.

The V and J genes are TRBV27 and TRBJ2-7; no definite D call. From germline, CDR1 is MNHEY and CDR2 SMNVEV (reference sequence). The ends were cut back, 4 bases at V and 2 bases at J, with 6 bases in the middle. This CDR3 is 12 amino acids long. The CDR3 bases are TGTGCCAGCAGTTGGCAGGCCTACGAGCAGTACTTC. It encodes CASSWQAYEQYF.

The gene calls are TRBV5-1 and TRBJ1-2; D remains ambiguous. The CDR3 is made up of 13 amino acids. Germline V gene data show CDR1 as SGHRS and CDR2 as YFSETQ. The V gene lost 4 bases and the J gene lost 0 bases, with 7 bases spanning the gap. Written as DNA, the CDR3 is TGCGCCAGCAGCGAGTTACCTAACTATGGCTACACCTTC. As protein: CASSELPNYGYTF.

This chain connects TRBV2 to TRBJ2-3; D possibly corresponds to TRBD2 (5 bases). Per germline, CDR1 SNHLY and CDR2 FYNNEI. This CDR3 has 12 residues. Trimming left V 7 bases short and J 4 bases short, with 9 bases between. This CDR3 is CASKTLADTQYF. In nucleotides, the CDR3 is TGTGCCAGCAAGACACTAGCAGATACGCAGTATTTT.

The chain couples TRBV2 to TRBJ2-7, with 7 bases lining up with TRBD1. The CDR3 is made up of 14 amino acids. J was trimmed by 5 bases and V by 3 bases; bases with no gene match: 7. Germline V gene lookup returns CDR1 SNHLY and CDR2 FYNNEI. CDR3 DNA: TGTGCCAGCAGTGATTGGGGGACAGACGACGAGCAGTACTTC. It codes for CASSDWGTDDEQYF.

Concerning this clone: Other DNA variants within this sample encode the same CDR3. The CDR3 loop is CASSLSGTGSYEQYF. CDR3 nucleotides: TGTGCCAGCAGTTTATCGGGGACAGGGTCCTACGAGCAGTACTTC. The V call is TRBV27, the J call TRBJ2-7; 9 bases fit TRBD1. V gave up 0 bases and J gave up 1 base; unmatched junction bases: 1. From germline, CDR1 is MNHEY and CDR2 SMNVEV (reference sequence). The CDR3 loop spans 15 amino acids.

The genes are TRBV4-1 and TRBJ2-3; D is ambiguous. The CDR3 extends over 13 amino acids. Germline values: CDR1 MGHRA, CDR2 YSYEKL. Between the trimmed V and J ends, which lost 4 bases and 6 bases, there was a span of 11 bases. The CDR3 reads CASSPMGPDTQYF. The CDR3 DNA reads TGCGCCAGCAGCCCGATGGGTCCTGATACGCAGTATTTT.

This chain connects TRBV5-1 to TRBJ2-5, with no clear D. The end of the DNA aligns better with TRBJ2-7, so the J call may be wrong. This CDR3 comprises 17 residues. In germline, CDR1 is SGHRS, CDR2 YFSETQ. The CDR3 spells CASSLAGPTAYSYEQYF. CDR3 coding DNA: TGCGCCAGCAGCTTGGCCGGGCCGACCGCCTACTCCTACGAGCAGTACTTC.

This chain connects TRBV27 to TRBJ2-7, with D maybe TRBD1 (6 bases). This CDR3 region has 12 residues. Per the germline V gene, CDR1 is MNHEY and CDR2 is SMNVEV (reference sequence). With 4 bases removed from V and 4 bases from J, the gap between germline ends came to 8 bases. The chain's CDR3 is CASSWTAYEQYF. The CDR3 DNA reads TGTGCCAGCAGTTGGACAGCTTACGAGCAGTACTTC.

In regard to this clone: Within the sample, other DNA sequences also encode this same CDR3. This chain joins TRBV2 and TRBJ2-7; weak D call: TRBD1 (5 bases). There are 12 residues in the CDR3. The germline gives CDR1 SNHLY, CDR2 FYNNEI. The germline V and J ends were trimmed by 5 bases and 3 bases, with 8 bases remaining between them. CDR3 loop: CASSTDSYEQYF. The CDR3 DNA reads TGTGCCAGCAGTACCGACAGCTACGAGCAGTACTTC.

This chain joins TRBV29-1 and TRBJ1-1; D ambiguous. With 5 bases removed from V and 1 base from J, the gap between germline ends came to 14 bases. Germline V gives CDR1 SQVTM, CDR2 ANQGSEA. The CDR3 length is 14 residues. The CDR3 loop is CSVSPGTGNTEAFF. The CDR3 nucleotides read TGCAGCGTTAGCCCCGGAACGGGGAACACTGAAGCTTTCTTT.

The genes are TRBV6-6 and TRBJ2-1, with no clear D. The V gene lost 6 bases and the J gene lost 5 bases, with 11 bases spanning the gap. CDR1 and CDR2 (germline): MNHNY, SVGAGI (reference sequence). This CDR3 has 13 residues. The CDR3 sequence is CASRLDAHNEQFF. DNA for the CDR3: TGTGCCAGCAGACTGGACGCTCACAATGAGCAGTTCTTC.

The V and J genes are TRBV21-1 and TRBJ2-4. TRBV21-1 is listed as a pseudogene. The CDR3 is 15 residues long. CDR3: CASSKAVILSPIQYF. The CDR3, as DNA: TGTGCCAGCAGCAAAGCAGTGATATTGTCACCAATTCAGTACTTC.

This rearrangement joins TRBV28 to TRBJ2-2; D ambiguous. Germline CDR1 reads MDHEN; CDR2 reads SYDVKM. The V gene lost 6 bases and the J gene lost 5 bases, with 13 bases spanning the gap. The CDR3 runs to 14 residues. CDR3 coding DNA: TGTGCCAGCAGCCAAGTAGGCGGAACCGGGGAGCTGTTTTTT. This translates into CASSQVGGTGELFF.

CDR3 DNA sequence: TGTGCCAGCTCCCACCGCTACAATGAGCAGTTCTTC. It translates to CASSHRYNEQFF. This chain joins TRBV25-1 and TRBJ2-1; D unclear. The V end lost 8 bases, the J end lost 3 bases, and 8 bases lay between the germline ends. This CDR3 has 12 amino acids. Germline loops: CDR1 MGHDK, CDR2 SYGVNS.

J is TRBJ2-2 and V is TRBV6-6; D possibly corresponds to TRBD1 (5 bases). With 1 base removed from V and 5 bases from J, the gap between germline ends came to 8 bases. CDR1 is MNHNY and CDR2 is SVGAGI in the germline V gene (reference sequence). The CDR3 length is 14 residues. The CDR3 DNA sequence: TGTGCCAGCAGTTACTTGACAGCAACCGGGGAGCTGTTTTTT. Its translation: CASSYLTATGELFF.

The chain couples TRBV5-5 to TRBJ2-7; 8 bases map to TRBD1. Trimming cost V 5 bases and J 0 bases; bases outside gene matches: 7. This CDR3 has 15 amino acids. Per germline, CDR1 SGHKS and CDR2 YYEKEE (reference sequence). The CDR3 loop reads CASRLRTGSSYEQYF. As DNA, the CDR3 is TGTGCCAGCAGACTACGGACAGGGAGCTCCTACGAGCAGTACTTC.

Written as DNA, the CDR3 is TGCGCCAGCAGCCAAGAGCTCTACTCCTACGAGCAGTACTTC. Its translation is CASSQELYSYEQYF. The V gene is TRBV4-1, the J gene TRBJ2-7; D unclear. The CDR3 covers 14 residues. Germline assignment: CDR1 MGHRA and CDR2 YSYEKL. The ends were cut back, 0 bases at V and 0 bases at J, with 6 bases in the middle.

The rearrangement uses TRBV15 and TRBJ2-1, with 10 bases that match TRBD2. V was clipped by 5 bases and J by 3 bases; unmatched bases: 4. This CDR3 comprises 15 residues. Germline lookup yields CDR1 LNHNV and CDR2 YYDKDF (reference sequence). The DNA of the CDR3 is TGTGCCACCAGCGTCGGACTAGCGGACTACAATGAGCAGTTCTTC. This translates into CATSVGLADYNEQFF.

This clone was recorded only once. Other DNA sequences in this sample translate to the same CDR3. The rearrangement links TRBV6-6 to TRBJ2-3; D unresolved. The CDR3 totals 13 residues. V was trimmed by 0 bases and J by 6 bases, leaving 7 bases between them. Germline CDR1 MNHNY, CDR2 SVGAGI (reference sequence). The CDR3, as DNA: TGTGCCAGCAGTTACTCGAATGGTGATACGCAGTATTTT. Translation gives CASSYSNGDTQYF.